This T cell receptor beta chain derives from a study of molecular identifiers for immune sequencing clone quantification. The sorting of naive CD8 T cells used the CD8+CD4-CCR7+CD45RA+ phenotype. Preparation of the bulk TCR libraries relied on previously described methods and listed TCR primers. Each CDR3 protein is one row after TCRdb ran MiXCR on the PCR reads. The table has about 640,000 distinct CDR3 sequences, approximately 20% seen once; the top ten hold approximately 0.9%. This CDR3 is built from 14 residues. The V end lost 3 bases, the J end lost 4 bases, and 11 bases lay between the germline ends. CDR1 is SEHNR, CDR2 FQNEAQ, per germline (reference sequence). This clonotype was picked up many times.

This clonotype was sampled from a human donor in good health. Some libraries in this study had Jurkat cell RNA spiked in. This chain connects TRBV7-9 to TRBJ2-3, with a weak D call TRBD1 (6 bases). Sample: naive CD8+ T cells from blood, with Jurkat cell RNA spiked in. Subset given: FACS-sorted CD8+CD4-CCR7+CD45RA+ naive T cells. Here the CDR3 DNA reads TGTGCCAGCAGCTTCCCCAGGGGCCCAGATACGCAGTATTTT. Translated, it gives CASSFPRGPDTQYF.